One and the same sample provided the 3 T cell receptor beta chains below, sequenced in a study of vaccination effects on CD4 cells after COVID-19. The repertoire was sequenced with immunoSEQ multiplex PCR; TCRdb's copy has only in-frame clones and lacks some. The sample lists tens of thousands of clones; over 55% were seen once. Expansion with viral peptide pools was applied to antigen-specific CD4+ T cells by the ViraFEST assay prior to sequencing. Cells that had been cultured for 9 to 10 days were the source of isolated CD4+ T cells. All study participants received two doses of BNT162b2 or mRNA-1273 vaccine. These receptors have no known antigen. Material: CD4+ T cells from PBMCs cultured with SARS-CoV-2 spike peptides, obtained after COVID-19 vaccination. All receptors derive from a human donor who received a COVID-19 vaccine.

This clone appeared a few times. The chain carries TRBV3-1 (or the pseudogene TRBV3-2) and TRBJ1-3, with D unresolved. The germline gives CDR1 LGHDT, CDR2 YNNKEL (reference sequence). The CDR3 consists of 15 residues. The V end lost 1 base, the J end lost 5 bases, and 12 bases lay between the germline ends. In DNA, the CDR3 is TGTGCCAGCAGCCAAGGGGCAGGCTCCCGAAACACCATATATTTT. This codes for CASSQGAGSRNTIYF.

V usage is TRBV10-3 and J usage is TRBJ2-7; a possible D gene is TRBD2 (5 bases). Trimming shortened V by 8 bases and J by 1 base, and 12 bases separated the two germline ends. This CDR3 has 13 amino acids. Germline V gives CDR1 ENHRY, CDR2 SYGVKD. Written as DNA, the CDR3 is TGTGCCATCGCCAAAGAGGGATCCTACGAGCAGTACTTC. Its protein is CAIAKEGSYEQYF.

CDR3 sequence reads: CASSPSRGAAQETQYF. DNA for the CDR3: TGTGCCAGCAGCCCCTCCCGGGGGGCGGCACAAGAGACCCAGTACTTC. The chain combines TRBV5-4 with TRBJ2-5; a possible D gene is TRBD2 (7 bases). Germline V lookup: CDR1 SGHNT, CDR2 YYREEE (reference sequence). V dropped 4 bases and J dropped 2 bases, with 18 bases sitting between them. CDR3 length: 16 amino acids.